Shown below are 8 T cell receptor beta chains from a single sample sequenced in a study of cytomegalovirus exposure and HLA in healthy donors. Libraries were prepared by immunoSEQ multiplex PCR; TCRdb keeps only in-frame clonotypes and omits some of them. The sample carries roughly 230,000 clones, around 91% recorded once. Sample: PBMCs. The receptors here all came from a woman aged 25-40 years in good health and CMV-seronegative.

The CDR3 loop reads CASSLESSGAPYEQYF. The CDR3 bases are TGTGCCAGCAGCTTGGAATCTAGCGGAGCTCCCTACGAGCAGTACTTC. J is TRBJ2-7 and V is TRBV11-2; the match to TRBD2 covers 7 bases. V gave up 3 bases and J gave up 2 bases; unmatched junction bases: 10. Germline V gene data show CDR1 as SGHAT and CDR2 as FQNNGV. The CDR3 consists of 16 residues.

DNA of the CDR3: TGCGCCAGCAGCAACAAACTAGCGGGAGGTCGAGATACGCAGTATTTT. Amino acid sequence: CASSNKLAGGRDTQYF. The gene calls are TRBV4-1 and TRBJ2-3; 12 nucleotides agree with TRBD2. There are 16 residues in the CDR3. CDR1 is MGHRA, CDR2 YSYEKL, per germline. Trimming removed 5 bases from V and 5 bases from J; junction bases left unmatched: 8.

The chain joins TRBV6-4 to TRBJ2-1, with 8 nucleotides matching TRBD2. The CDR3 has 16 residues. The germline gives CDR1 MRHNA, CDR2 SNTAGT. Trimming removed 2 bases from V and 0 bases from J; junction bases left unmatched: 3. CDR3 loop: CASSDTLAGSYNEQFF. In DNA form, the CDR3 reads TGTGCCAGCAGTGACACCCTAGCGGGCTCCTACAATGAGCAGTTCTTC.

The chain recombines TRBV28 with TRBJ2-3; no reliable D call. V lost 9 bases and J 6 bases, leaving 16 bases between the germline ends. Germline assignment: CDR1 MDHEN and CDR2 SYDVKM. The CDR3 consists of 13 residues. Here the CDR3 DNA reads TGTGCCAGGATCATACGGAAAAGCGATACGCAGTATTTT. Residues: CARIIRKSDTQYF.

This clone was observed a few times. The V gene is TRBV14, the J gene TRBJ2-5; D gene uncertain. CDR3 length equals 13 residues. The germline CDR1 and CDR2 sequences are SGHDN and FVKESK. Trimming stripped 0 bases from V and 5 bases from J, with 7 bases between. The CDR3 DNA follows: TGTGCCAGCAGCCAAGATAGGCGGGAGACCCAGTACTTC. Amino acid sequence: CASSQDRRETQYF.

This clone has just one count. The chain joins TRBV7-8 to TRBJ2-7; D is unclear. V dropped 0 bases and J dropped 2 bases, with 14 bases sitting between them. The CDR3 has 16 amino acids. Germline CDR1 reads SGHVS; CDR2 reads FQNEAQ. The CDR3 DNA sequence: TGTGCCAGCAGCTTAGCAGACCCAGGTTTCCCCTACGAGCAGTACTTC. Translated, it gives CASSLADPGFPYEQYF. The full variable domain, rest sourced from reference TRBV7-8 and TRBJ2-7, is GAGVSQSPRYKVAKRGQDVALRCDPISGHVSLFWYQQALGQGPEFLTYFQNEAQLDKSGLPSDRFFAERPEGSVSTLKIQRTQQEDSAVYLCASSLADPGFPYEQYFGPGTRLTVT.

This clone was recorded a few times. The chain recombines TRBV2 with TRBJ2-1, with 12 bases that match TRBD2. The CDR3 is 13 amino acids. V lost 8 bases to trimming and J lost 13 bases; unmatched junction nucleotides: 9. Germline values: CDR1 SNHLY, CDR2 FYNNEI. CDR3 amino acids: CASLAGGPPPQFF. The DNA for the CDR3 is TGTGCCAGCCTAGCGGGAGGGCCCCCGCCCCAGTTCTTC.

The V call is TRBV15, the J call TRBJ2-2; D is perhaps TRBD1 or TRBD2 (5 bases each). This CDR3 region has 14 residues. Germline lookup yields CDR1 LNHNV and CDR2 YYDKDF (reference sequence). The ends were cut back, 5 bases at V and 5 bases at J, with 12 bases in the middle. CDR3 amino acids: CATSVGTGTGELFF. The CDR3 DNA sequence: TGTGCCACCAGCGTAGGGACGGGAACCGGGGAGCTGTTTTTT.